Listed below are T cell receptor beta chains from one sample, sequenced in a study of cytomegalovirus exposure and HLA in healthy donors. Using immunoSEQ multiplex PCR, the repertoire was profiled, and TCRdb retains in-frame clones only, with some absent. Seen in this sample are 120,000 or so clones; the ten most common clones hold less than 4.5%. The source material was PBMCs. These TCRs come from a man younger than 35 in good health and CMV-seronegative. Each CDR3 is given with its conserved first and last residue. D genes are given only for firm matches.

D	J	V	CDR3	DNA
TRBD2	TRBJ2-2	TRBV6-1	CASTKLAGGLGELFF	TGTGCCAGCACCAAACTAGCGGGGGGTTTAGGGGAGCTGTTTTTT
TRBD1	TRBJ2-3	TRBV27	CASSFGQGSTDTQYF	TGTGCCAGCAGTTTCGGACAGGGGAGCACAGATACGCAGTATTTT
TRBD1	TRBJ1-2	TRBV2	CARGDSQNYGYTF	TGTGCCAGGGGGGACAGCCAAAACTATGGCTACACCTTC
NA	TRBJ2-1	TRBV5-1	CASSLELGDEQFF	TGCGCCAGCAGCTTGGAGTTGGGAGATGAGCAGTTCTTC
NA	TRBJ1-1	TRBV5-1	CASSPRLAGDTEAFF	TGCGCCAGCAGCCCCAGACTCGCGGGGGACACTGAAGCTTTCTTT
NA	TRBJ2-2	TRBV10-1	CASSTRGANTGELFF	TGCGCCAGCAGTACCCGGGGAGCGAACACCGGGGAGCTGTTTTTT
NA	TRBJ1-1	TRBV25-1	CASSGAGWNTEAFF	TGTGCCAGCAGTGGGGCGGGTTGGAACACTGAAGCTTTCTTT
TRBD2	TRBJ2-3	TRBV5-1	CASSGRVISDTQYF	TGCGCCAGCAGCGGGAGGGTGATTTCAGATACGCAGTATTTT
NA	TRBJ1-3	TRBV4-1	CASSQLGQGGNTIYF	TGCGCCAGCAGCCAACTAGGACAAGGGGGAAACACCATATATTTT
TRBD1	TRBJ2-7	TRBV27	CASSFQGQGAREQYF	TGTGCCAGCAGTTTCCAGGGACAGGGGGCGAGAGAGCAGTACTTC
NA	TRBJ1-2	TRBV30	CAWSLMLDYGYTF	TGTGCCTGGAGCTTAATGTTAGACTATGGCTACACCTTC
TRBD2	TRBJ2-6	TRBV30	CARGGRASSGANVLTF	TGTGCCCGGGGGGGGAGGGCCAGCTCTGGGGCCAACGTCCTGACTTTC
TRBD1	TRBJ2-7	TRBV18	CASSTGGGLSYEQYF	TGTGCCAGCTCTACAGGGGGCGGTCTCTCCTACGAGCAGTACTTC
NA	TRBJ1-2	TRBV27	CASRGGEDGYTF	TGTGCCAGCAGAGGGGGAGAAGATGGCTACACCTTC
NA	TRBJ2-1	TRBV7-6	CASSLAPGAYNEQFF	TGTGCCAGCAGCTTAGCCCCCGGGGCCTACAATGAGCAGTTCTTC
TRBD1	TRBJ2-2	TRBV18	CASSPKQTGGDGELFF	TGTGCCAGCTCACCGAAACAAACAGGGGGCGACGGGGAGCTGTTTTTT
NA	TRBJ1-5	TRBV7-8	CASSLAGGSNQPQHF	TGTGCCAGCAGCTTAGCCGGCGGTAGCAATCAGCCCCAGCATTTT
NA	TRBJ2-7	TRBV19	CATRRGGEQYF	TGTGCCACGCGCCGGGGAGGCGAGCAGTACTTC
TRBD1	TRBJ2-7	TRBV10-1	CASSRQGFNEQYF	TGCGCCAGCAGTCGACAGGGGTTCAACGAGCAGTACTTC
TRBD2	TRBJ2-2	TRBV2	CASSETSGGHTGELFF	TGTGCCAGCAGTGAGACTAGCGGGGGGCACACCGGGGAGCTGTTTTTT
TRBD1	TRBJ2-1	TRBV5-1	CASSLTTTPTGGGINEQFF	TGCGCCAGCAGCCTCACCACCACTCCAACAGGGGGCGGAATCAATGAGCAGTTCTTC
NA	TRBJ1-1	TRBV9	CASSTSRGTEAFF	TGTGCCAGCAGCACGTCTCGGGGCACTGAAGCTTTCTTT
NA	TRBJ1-1	TRBV15	CATSTPDSITEAFF	TGTGCCACCAGCACCCCTGACAGCATAACTGAAGCTTTCTTT
NA	TRBJ2-2	TRBV7-3	CASSPRGTGELFF	TGTGCCAGCAGCCCCAGGGGCACCGGGGAGCTGTTTTTT
TRBD2	TRBJ2-5	TRBV10-1	CASSAGLAETQYF	TGCGCCAGCAGTGCGGGACTAGCAGAGACCCAGTACTTC
TRBD2	TRBJ2-5	TRBV19	CASSIGGRAVETQYF	TGTGCCAGTAGTATTGGCGGGAGGGCCGTAGAGACCCAGTACTTC